This TCR beta chain was observed in a study of shared clonotypes between healthy human individuals. Study background: Donors consisted of a couple of women and three men between 18 and 49. Study-wide results and caveats: When naive CD4 clonotypes were compared across a few donors, 4% to 5.5% were shared. Clonotype sharing among donors, it was expected, would be affected by sequencing depth.

The repertoire was sequenced with immunoSEQ multiplex PCR; TCRdb's copy has only in-frame clones and lacks some. This table has fewer than 3 million clones, around 93% appearing once. As concerns this clone: Its target is not known. Other DNA variants within this sample encode the same CDR3.

The CDR3 runs to 15 residues. The J segment lost 3 bases and the V segment lost 3 bases, leaving 6 bases of the junction unmatched. Germline V lookup: CDR1 KGHSH, CDR2 LQKENI. The sample comprised naive CD4+ T cells from PBMCs. Subset defined: CD45RA+ positively selected. The chain combines TRBV18 with TRBJ2-7; TRBD1 aligns across 9 bases. The clonotype originates from a man aged 18-30 years in good health. Some clones in this sample may be carry-over from other donors' samples. This CDR3 reads CASSPSGQGYYEQYF. CDR3 in DNA: TGTGCCAGCTCACCCTCGGGACAGGGATACTACGAGCAGTACTTC. Based on the CDR3 plus reference TRBV18 and TRBJ2-7, the full variable domain is NAGVMQNPRHLVRRRGQEARLRCSPMKGHSHVYWYRQLPEEGLKFMVYLQKENIIDESGMPKERFSAEFPKEGPSILRIQQVVRGDSAAYFCASSPSGQGYYEQYFGPGTRLTVT.